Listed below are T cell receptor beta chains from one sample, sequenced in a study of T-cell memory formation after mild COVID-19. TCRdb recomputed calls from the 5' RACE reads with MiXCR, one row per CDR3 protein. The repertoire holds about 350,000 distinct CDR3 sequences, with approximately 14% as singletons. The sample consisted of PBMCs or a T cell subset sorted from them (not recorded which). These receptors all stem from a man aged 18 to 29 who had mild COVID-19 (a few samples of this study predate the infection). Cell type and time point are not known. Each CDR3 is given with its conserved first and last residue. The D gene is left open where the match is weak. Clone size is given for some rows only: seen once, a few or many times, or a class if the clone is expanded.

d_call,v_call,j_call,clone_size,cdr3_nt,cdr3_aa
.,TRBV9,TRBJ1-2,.,TGTGCCAGCAGCGTAGCTGAACCAGGGGCGTACTATGGCTACACCTTC,CASSVAEPGAYYGYTF
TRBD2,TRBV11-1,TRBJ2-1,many,TGTGCCAGCAGCTTTGGGACTAGCGTCGATGAGCAGTTCTTC,CASSFGTSVDEQFF
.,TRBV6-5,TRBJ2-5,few,TGTGCCAGCAGACGGCAGATTGAGGAGACCCAGTACTTC,CASRRQIEETQYF
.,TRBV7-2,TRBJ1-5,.,TGTGCCAGCAGCTTAGTCGAGAATCAGCCCCAGCATTTT,CASSLVENQPQHF
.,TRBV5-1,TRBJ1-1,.,TGCGCCAGCAGCTACGCTTATGGGAGGAACACTGAAGCTTTCTTT,CASSYAYGRNTEAFF
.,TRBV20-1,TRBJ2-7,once,TGCAGTGCTTCAACAGGGCAGGCGGTCGCCTACGAGCAGTACTTC,CSASTGQAVAYEQYF
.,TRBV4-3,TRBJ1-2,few,TGCGCCAGCAGCCAAGGATATAACTATGGCTACACCTTC,CASSQGYNYGYTF
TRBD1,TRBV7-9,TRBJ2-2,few,TGTGCCAGCAGCTTAGTGGGACAGGTGGCCGGGGAGCTGTTTTTT,CASSLVGQVAGELFF
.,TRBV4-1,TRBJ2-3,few,TGCGCCAGCAGCCAAGTGGAAGTCCAGCGGGGCACAGATACGCAGTATTTT,CASSQVEVQRGTDTQYF
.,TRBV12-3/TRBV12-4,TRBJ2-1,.,TGTGCCAGCAGTTTAGTTGGTATCGGGTCCTACAATGAGCAGTTCTTC,CASSLVGIGSYNEQFF
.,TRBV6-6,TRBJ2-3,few,TGTGCCAGCAGTTTCGCTGGGGGGAACACAGATACGCAGTATTTT,CASSFAGGNTDTQYF
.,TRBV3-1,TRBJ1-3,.,TGTGCCAGCAGCCATACGGGGCTAGATGGAAACACCATATATTTT,CASSHTGLDGNTIYF
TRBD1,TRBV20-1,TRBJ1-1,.,TGCAGTGCTAGAAGGGGACAGGGGGGATCCACTGAAGCTTTCTTT,CSARRGQGGSTEAFF
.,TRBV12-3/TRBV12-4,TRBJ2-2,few,TGTGCCAGCAGTCCAGACCGGGGGGCCTCCGGGGAGCTGTTTTTT,CASSPDRGASGELFF
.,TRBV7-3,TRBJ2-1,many,TGTGCCAGCAGCTTACTCGCAAACAATGAGCAGTTCTTC,CASSLLANNEQFF
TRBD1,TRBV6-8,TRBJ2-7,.,TGTGCCAGTCGACCCAGGGGACAGCCCTACGAGCAGTACTTC,CASRPRGQPYEQYF
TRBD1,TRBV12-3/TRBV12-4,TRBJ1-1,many,TGTGCCAGCAGGTCACAGGGGGCGCCCACTGAAGCTTTCTTT,CASRSQGAPTEAFF
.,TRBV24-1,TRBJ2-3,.,TGTGCCACCAGTGACCCAGCCAGCACAGATACGCAGTATTTT,CATSDPASTDTQYF
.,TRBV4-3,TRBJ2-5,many,TGCGCCAGCAGCCAAGGAGTACACGAAGAGACCCAGTACTTC,CASSQGVHEETQYF
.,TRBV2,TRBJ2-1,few,TGTGCCAGCAGTGAGCCTAGCTATCCTCATGCTGAGCAGTTCTTC,CASSEPSYPHAEQFF
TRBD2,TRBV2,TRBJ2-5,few,TGTGCCAGCAGTGGACTAGCGGGGGGCTCGGAGACCCAGTACTTC,CASSGLAGGSETQYF
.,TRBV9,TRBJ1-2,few,TGTGCCAGCAGCGTAGCCGCTACCTCCGGACGTGGCGAGGCTAACTATGGCTACACCTTC,CASSVAATSGRGEANYGYTF
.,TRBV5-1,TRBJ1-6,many,TGCGCCAGCAGCTTGGTAGCAGGCATGGATTCACCCCTCCACTTT,CASSLVAGMDSPLHF
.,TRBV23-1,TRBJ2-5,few,TGCGCCAGCAGCTACTGGGGTGAAGAGACCCAGTACTTC,CASSYWGEETQYF
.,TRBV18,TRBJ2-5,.,TGTGCCAGCTCAGGCGAGGGGGTCTGGGAAGAGACCCAGTACTTC,CASSGEGVWEETQYF
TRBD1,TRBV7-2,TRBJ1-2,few,TGTGCCAGCAACTCTCCAACAGGGGGCTATGGCTACACCTTC,CASNSPTGGYGYTF
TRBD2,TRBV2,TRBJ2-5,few,TGTGCCAGCAGTGGGGGACTAGCGGGTGGAAACCTCCGGATGGCCCAGTACTTC,CASSGGLAGGNLRMAQYF
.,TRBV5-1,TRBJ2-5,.,TGCGCCAGCAGCGCACGGGACAATAAAGAGACCCAGTACTTC,CASSARDNKETQYF
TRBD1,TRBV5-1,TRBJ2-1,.,TGCGCCAGCAGCTTGTGGGACAGGGGTCGATCCTCCAATGAGCAGTTCTTC,CASSLWDRGRSSNEQFF
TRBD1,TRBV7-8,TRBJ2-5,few,TGTGCCAGCAGCTTAACCGACAGGGTAGAGACCCAGTACTTC,CASSLTDRVETQYF
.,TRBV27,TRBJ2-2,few,TGTGCCAGCAGTTTATCGCTCAGTTTCGGGGAGCTGTTTTTT,CASSLSLSFGELFF
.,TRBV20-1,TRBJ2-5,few,TGCAGTGCTAGAAGTTCGGGGGGCCGATCTTCAGAGACCCAGTACTTC,CSARSSGGRSSETQYF
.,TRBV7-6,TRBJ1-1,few,TGTGCCAGCAGCTTAGGGCAGACAGGAGGGGACACTGAAGCTTTCTTT,CASSLGQTGGDTEAFF
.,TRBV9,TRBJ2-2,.,TGTGCCAGCAGCGGTGGACGGGGCCTCACCGGGGAGCTGTTTTTT,CASSGGRGLTGELFF
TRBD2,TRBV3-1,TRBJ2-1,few,TGTGCCAGCAGCGCGGGGGGTCTAAATGAGCAGTTCTTC,CASSAGGLNEQFF
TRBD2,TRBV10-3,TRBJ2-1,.,TGTGCCATCTCCGCGGGGGGGGATGAGCAGTTCTTC,CAISAGGDEQFF
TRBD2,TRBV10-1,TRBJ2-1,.,TGCGCCAGCAGTGAGCTAGCGGGGGGCTATTACAATGAGCAGTTCTTC,CASSELAGGYYNEQFF
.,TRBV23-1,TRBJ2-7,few,TGCGCCAGCAGTCAGTCGACCTACGAGCAGTACTTC,CASSQSTYEQYF
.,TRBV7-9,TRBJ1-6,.,TGTGCCAGCAGCTCCTCGGGCTCGGGAGCACGCTCACCCCTCCACTTT,CASSSSGSGARSPLHF
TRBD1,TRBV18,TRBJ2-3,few,TGTGCCAGCTCACGGCAGGGGGCAGATACGCAGTATTTT,CASSRQGADTQYF
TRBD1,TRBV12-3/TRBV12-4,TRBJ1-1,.,TGTGCCAGCAGTTCCCCACGGACAGGGTACCTGAACACTGAAGCTTTCTTT,CASSSPRTGYLNTEAFF
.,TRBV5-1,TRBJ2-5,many,TGCGCCAGCAGCCCCCCAGGGGCGGAGACCCAGTACTTC,CASSPPGAETQYF
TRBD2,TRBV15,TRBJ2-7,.,TGTGCCACCAGCACCGGGGGGACCAGGTTCGAGCAGTACTTC,CATSTGGTRFEQYF